This T cell receptor beta chain was identified during a study of OX40 agonist ivuxolimab in advanced cancers. CDR1 is SEHNR and CDR2 is FQNEAQ in the germline V gene (reference sequence). V lost 2 bases to trimming and J lost 4 bases, with 11 bases between them. This CDR3 contains 14 residues. Generated by immunoSEQ multiplex PCR, the TCRdb table keeps only in-frame clones and is missing some. The sample records approximately 74,000 clones, around 89% being singletons. This TCR derives from an adult with an advanced solid tumor such as melanoma, head and neck, liver or kidney cancer. Here the sequenced sample was CD4+ or CD8+ T cells sorted from blood, taken in a trial of the OX40 agonist ivuxolimab. This sequence joins TRBV7-9 and TRBJ1-1; D is possibly TRBD1 (6 bases). The CDR3 DNA reads TGTGCCAGCAGCTTATTACAGGGTAGCACTGAAGCTTTCTTT. It codes for CASSLLQGSTEAFF. The variable domain in full, completed from reference TRBV7-9 and TRBJ1-1, reads DTGVSQNPRHKITKRGQNVTFRCDPISEHNRLYWYRQTLGQGPEFLTYFQNEAQLEKSRLLSDRFSAERPKGSFSTLEIQRTEQGDSAMYLCASSLLQGSTEAFFGQGTRLTVV.